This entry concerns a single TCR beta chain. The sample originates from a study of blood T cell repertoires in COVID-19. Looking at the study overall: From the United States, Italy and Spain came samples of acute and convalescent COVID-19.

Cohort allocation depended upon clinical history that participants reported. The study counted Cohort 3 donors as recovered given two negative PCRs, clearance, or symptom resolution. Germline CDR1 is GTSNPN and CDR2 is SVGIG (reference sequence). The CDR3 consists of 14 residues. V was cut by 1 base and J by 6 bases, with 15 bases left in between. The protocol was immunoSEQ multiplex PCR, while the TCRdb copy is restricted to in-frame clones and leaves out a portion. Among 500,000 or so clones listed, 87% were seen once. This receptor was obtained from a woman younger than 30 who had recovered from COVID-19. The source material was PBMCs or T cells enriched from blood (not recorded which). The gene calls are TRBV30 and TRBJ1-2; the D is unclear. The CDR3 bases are TGTGCCTGGAGTGCCCCAGAACAGTTCCATGGCTACACCTTC. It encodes CAWSAPEQFHGYTF.